This T cell receptor beta chain was observed in a study of beta chain features in type 1 diabetes. The study, taken as a whole, reports: More deletions and fewer insertions at VDJ junctions were seen in type 1 diabetes patients. PCR could preferentially amplify shorter templates, alike in patients and controls. Type 1 diabetes patients had moderately but significantly shorter TCRB CDR3s in all four CD4+ subsets.

This clone was seen only a few times. Its cognate antigen is unknown. Germline CDR1 and CDR2: GTSNPN and SVGIG (reference sequence). The CDR3 has 11 residues. The collection from each donor was one heparinised blood draw averaging approximately 110 mL. Reverse transcribing all isolated RNA meant expressed TCRB transcripts were sequenced. Sequencing used immunoSEQ multiplex PCR; TCRdb keeps in-frame clones, though not all of them. The repertoire includes about 370,000 clones, approximately 15% of them detected once, and around 0.02% sits in the top ten. The sample was naive CD4+ T cells from blood. This sequence originates from a woman younger than 30 in good health. This rearrangement joins TRBV30 to TRBJ1-1; no clear D gene. The CDR3 nucleotides read TGTGCGGGAGAGGAGTGGTCTGAAGCTTTCTTT. This codes for CAGEEWSEAFF.